The text below deals with one T cell receptor beta chain. Assay: immunoSEQ multiplex PCR; the TCRdb copy retains only in-frame clones and omits some. The sample contains roughly 120,000 clones, around 91% of which appear only once. The germline V and J ends were trimmed by 5 bases and 5 bases, with 10 bases remaining between them. This CDR3 comprises 13 residues. The V gene's germline CDR1 is MGHDK and CDR2 SYGVNS. This specimen belongs to a study of control samples from healthy donors and cancer patients. Sequenced: PBMCs. This rearrangement joins TRBV25-1 to TRBJ1-3, with D unresolved. This TCR derives from a woman in her fifties or sixties with colorectal cancer. CDR3 sequence (DNA): TGTGCCAGCAGTCCGGACGCTCGAAACACCATATATTTT. Translation: CASSPDARNTIYF.